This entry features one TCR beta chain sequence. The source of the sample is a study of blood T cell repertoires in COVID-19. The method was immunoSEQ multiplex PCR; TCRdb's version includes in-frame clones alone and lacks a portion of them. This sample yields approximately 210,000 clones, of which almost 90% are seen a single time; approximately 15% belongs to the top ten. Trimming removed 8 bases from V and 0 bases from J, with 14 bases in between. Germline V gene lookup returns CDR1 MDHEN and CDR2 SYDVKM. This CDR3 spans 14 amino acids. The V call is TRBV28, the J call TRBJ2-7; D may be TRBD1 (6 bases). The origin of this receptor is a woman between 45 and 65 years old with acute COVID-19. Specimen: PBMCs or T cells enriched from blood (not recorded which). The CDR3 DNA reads TGTGCCAGCCATAATTCACAGGGCTCCTACGAGCAGTACTTC. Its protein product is CASHNSQGSYEQYF.